This T cell receptor (beta chain) was sequenced in a study of blood T cell repertoires in COVID-19. Assay used: immunoSEQ multiplex PCR; TCRdb lists only in-frame clones, some missing. The data contain roughly 450,000 clones, about 90% of them singletons. V shed 7 bases, J shed 3 bases, and the junction held 5 bases outside the gene matches. CDR1 ENHRY and CDR2 SYGVKD come from the germline V gene. The CDR3 totals 13 residues. Sequenced sample: PBMCs or T cells enriched from blood (not recorded which). The TCR comes from a man aged 18 to 29 who had recovered from COVID-19. The rearrangement links TRBV10-3 to TRBJ1-1, with 7 bases aligning to TRBD1. The CDR3 DNA reads TGTGCCATCACCATAGACAGGGACACTGAAGCTTTCTTT. It translates to CAITIDRDTEAFF.